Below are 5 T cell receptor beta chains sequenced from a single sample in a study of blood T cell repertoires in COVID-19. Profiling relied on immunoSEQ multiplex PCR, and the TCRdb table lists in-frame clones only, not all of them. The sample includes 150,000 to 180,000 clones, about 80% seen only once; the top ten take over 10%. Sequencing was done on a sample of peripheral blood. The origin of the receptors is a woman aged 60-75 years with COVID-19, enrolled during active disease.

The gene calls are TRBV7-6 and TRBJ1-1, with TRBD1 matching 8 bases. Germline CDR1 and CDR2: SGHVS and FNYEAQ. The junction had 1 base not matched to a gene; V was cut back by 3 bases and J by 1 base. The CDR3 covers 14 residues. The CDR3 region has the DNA TGTGCCAGCAGCTTTGGACAGGGGAACACTGAAGCTTTCTTT. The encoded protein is CASSFGQGNTEAFF.

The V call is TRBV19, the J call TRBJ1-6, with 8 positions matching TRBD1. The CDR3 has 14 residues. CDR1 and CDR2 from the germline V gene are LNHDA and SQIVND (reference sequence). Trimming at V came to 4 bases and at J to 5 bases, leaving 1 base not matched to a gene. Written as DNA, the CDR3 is TGTGCCAGTAGTAGGGGACAGGATAATTCACCCCTCCACTTT. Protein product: CASSRGQDNSPLHF.

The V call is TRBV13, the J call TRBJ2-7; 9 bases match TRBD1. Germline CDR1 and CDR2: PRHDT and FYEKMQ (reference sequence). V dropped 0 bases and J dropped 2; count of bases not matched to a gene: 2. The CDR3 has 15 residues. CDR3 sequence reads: CASSLGDRGAYEQYV. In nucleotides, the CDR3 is TGTGCCAGCAGCTTAGGGGACAGGGGAGCCTACGAGCAGTACGTC.

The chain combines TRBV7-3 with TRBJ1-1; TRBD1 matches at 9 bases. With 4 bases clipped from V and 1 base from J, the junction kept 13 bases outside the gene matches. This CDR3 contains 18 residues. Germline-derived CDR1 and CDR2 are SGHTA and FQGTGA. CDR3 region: CASSSQGQGGYWNTEAFF. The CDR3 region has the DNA TGTGCCAGCAGCTCGCAGGGACAGGGCGGGTATTGGAACACTGAAGCTTTCTTT.

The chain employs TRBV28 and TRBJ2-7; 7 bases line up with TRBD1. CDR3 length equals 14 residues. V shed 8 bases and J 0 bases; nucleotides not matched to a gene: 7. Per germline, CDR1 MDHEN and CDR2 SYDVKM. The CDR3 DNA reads TGTGCCAGCGGGCCAGGGGGTGCCTCCTACGAGCAGTACTTC. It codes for CASGPGGASYEQYF.